This is a list of T cell receptor beta chains from one sample in a study of T-cell reconstitution after alpha-beta-depleted transplantation in children. TCRdb recomputed calls from the PCR reads with MiXCR, one row per CDR3 protein. The sample carries about 540,000 distinct CDR3 sequences, around 16% recorded once. Here the sequenced sample was PBMCs from the stem cell graft donor, taken from the stem cell graft. Source of these receptors: a human donor who donated a stem cell graft to a child with acute lymphoblastic leukemia. Both conserved end residues are part of each CDR3. D genes are given only for firm matches. The size of a clone is reported for some rows only, either as once, few or many, or as a class for expanded clones.

abundance,j_gene,v_gene,d_gene,CDR3nt,CDR3aa
NA,TRBJ2-3,TRBV9,TRBD1,TGTGCCAGCAGCGTGGGGTCAGGACAGGGCAGAGGCGATACGCAGTATTTT,CASSVGSGQGRGDTQYF
NA,TRBJ2-3,TRBV20-1,NA,TGCAGTGCTAGGGGAACACGGGACACCGCTTTCACAGATACGCAGTATTTT,CSARGTRDTAFTDTQYF
few,TRBJ1-6,TRBV20-1,TRBD1,TGCAGCCTGACCGGGACAGGGGGATTTAGACCCCTCCACTTT,CSLTGTGGFRPLHF
NA,TRBJ2-3,TRBV18,TRBD1,TGTGCCAGCTCACCTAACAGGGGGCCAACAGATACGCAGTATTTT,CASSPNRGPTDTQYF
NA,TRBJ2-5,TRBV10-3,NA,TGTGCCATCAGTGGTTCGGTCAGGGGAGAGGAGACCCAGTACTTC,CAISGSVRGEETQYF
NA,TRBJ1-3,TRBV20-1,NA,TGCAGTGCAAGCGGGGGGGCTTCTGGAAACACCATATATTTT,CSASGGASGNTIYF
NA,TRBJ2-3,TRBV5-5,TRBD2,TGTGCCAGCAGCCCGGGGGGCAGCGGGAGAATAGATACGCAGTATTTT,CASSPGGSGRIDTQYF
few,TRBJ2-1,TRBV29-1,NA,TGCAGCGTTGAAGATAAGGCGCCTAGCTCTTGGTATGAGCAGTTCTTC,CSVEDKAPSSWYEQFF
few,TRBJ2-1,TRBV5-1,TRBD2,TGCGCCAGCAGCTTGATCGGGGGGTGGGATGAGCAGTTCTTC,CASSLIGGWDEQFF
NA,TRBJ2-7,TRBV7-6,TRBD1,TGTGCCAGCAGTTCAGTTACAGGGGTGACTGAGTACTTC,CASSSVTGVTEYF
NA,TRBJ2-4,TRBV5-1,NA,TGCGCCAGCAGGGGATCATCTCTCATATCTTCCAAAAACATTCAGTACTTC,CASRGSSLISSKNIQYF
NA,TRBJ1-5,TRBV20-1,TRBD1,TGCAGTGCAGCCACAGGGGGCGCATTTCAGCCCCAGCATTTT,CSAATGGAFQPQHF
NA,TRBJ1-6,TRBV20-1,TRBD1,TGCAGTGCTAGAGAGGAACAGGGGGCGACGCCCCTCCACTTT,CSAREEQGATPLHF
few,TRBJ2-2,TRBV9,NA,TGTGCCAGCAGCGTACTTACCACCGGGGAGCTGTTTTTT,CASSVLTTGELFF
NA,TRBJ2-3,TRBV5-1,NA,TGCGCCAGCAGCTCCGGACCTCTAACTAGCACAGATACGCAGTATTTT,CASSSGPLTSTDTQYF
few,TRBJ2-1,TRBV5-5,TRBD1,TGTGCCAGCAGCCCCAGTCCCGGGACAGTATACAATGAGCAGTTCTTC,CASSPSPGTVYNEQFF
few,TRBJ1-1,TRBV7-9,NA,TGTGCCAGCAGCCCCCAGACAGGCATGAACACTGAAGCTTTCTTT,CASSPQTGMNTEAFF
few,TRBJ2-7,TRBV29-1,TRBD1,TGCAGCGTTGTCCCCGACAGGGATTTCTACGAGCAGTACTTC,CSVVPDRDFYEQYF
NA,TRBJ2-1,TRBV29-1,TRBD2,TGCAGCGTTGAAGGCGTACTAGCGGGAGACCTCAATGAGCAGTTCTTC,CSVEGVLAGDLNEQFF
few,TRBJ1-4,TRBV7-8,TRBD1,TGTGCCAGCAGCTTGGACAGGGGGCTGAATGAAAAACTGTTTTTT,CASSLDRGLNEKLFF
few,TRBJ2-2,TRBV24-1,TRBD2,TGTGCCACCAGCGACGGGACTAGCGACACCGGGGAGCTGTTTTTT,CATSDGTSDTGELFF
NA,TRBJ2-7,TRBV4-2,TRBD1,TGTGCCAGCAGCCAAATGGGACAGGGACTGGGCGAGCAGTACTTC,CASSQMGQGLGEQYF
NA,TRBJ2-2,TRBV7-3,NA,TGTGCCAGCAGCTCCCCACTACTGACCGGGGAGCTGTTTTTT,CASSSPLLTGELFF
few,TRBJ2-3,TRBV15,TRBD1,TGTGCCACCAGCAGTCGACAGGGGGCTTCCGCGGCAGATACGCAGTATTTT,CATSSRQGASAADTQYF
NA,TRBJ1-1,TRBV11-2,NA,TGTGCCAGCAGGGCGGATGGTGACACTGAAGCTTTCTTT,CASRADGDTEAFF
NA,TRBJ2-3,TRBV12-3/TRBV12-4,TRBD2,TGTGCCAGCAGTTTAGGGGGCGGGAGGGCCCTAGATACGCAGTATTTT,CASSLGGGRALDTQYF
few,TRBJ2-1,TRBV29-1,TRBD2,TGCAGCCCCGGGGAGGGAGGTGAGCAGTTCTTC,CSPGEGGEQFF
NA,TRBJ2-7,TRBV5-1,TRBD2,TGCGCCAGCAGCTTCTCAGCGGGAGCCTACGAGCAGTACTTC,CASSFSAGAYEQYF